The 18 T cell receptor beta chains below come from one sample, sequenced in a study of cytomegalovirus exposure and HLA in healthy donors. PCR employed 60 Vbeta and 13 Jbeta primers. The protocol was immunoSEQ multiplex PCR, while the TCRdb copy is restricted to in-frame clones and leaves out a portion. Across more than 60,000 clones, the top ten clones capture around 15% of the sample. Sequenced material: PBMCs. The receptors were sampled from a boy under 18 in good health and CMV-seronegative.

This chain uses TRBV9 with TRBJ2-7; 7 nucleotides line up with TRBD2. Losses at the gene ends were 0 bases for V and 2 bases for J; bases not matched to a gene: 5. The germline CDR1 and CDR2 sequences are SGDLS and YYNGEE. CDR3 length: 15 residues. The CDR3 sequence is CASSVGEGFTYEQYF. The CDR3 DNA reads TGTGCCAGCAGCGTAGGGGAGGGTTTCACCTACGAGCAGTACTTC.

This chain links TRBV10-3 with TRBJ2-6; tentative D call: TRBD1 (6 bases). Germline loops: CDR1 ENHRY, CDR2 SYGVKD. The V end was cut by 3 bases, the J end by 2 bases, with 11 bases between. The CDR3 extends over 16 amino acids. DNA of the CDR3: TGTGCCATCAGTGACATACAGGGTGCTGGGGCCAACGTCCTGACTTTC. It is translated as CAISDIQGAGANVLTF.

The genes are TRBV6-1 and TRBJ1-1; TRBD1 aligns across 7 bases. There are 15 residues in the CDR3. The germline CDR1 and CDR2 sequences are MNHNS and SASEGT. Trimming removed 4 bases from V and 4 bases from J; junction bases left unmatched: 9. The CDR3 protein is CASSGRYGDSTEAFF. The CDR3 region has the DNA TGTGCCAGCAGTGGCAGGTATGGGGACAGCACTGAAGCTTTCTTT.

V gene TRBV4-3 combines with J gene TRBJ2-1, with D uncertain. The CDR3 is 16 residues long. V shed 0 bases and J shed 1 base, with 10 bases lying between them. The V gene's germline CDR1 is LGHNA and CDR2 YSLEER. CDR3 sequence: CASSQDPRVSYNEQFF. The CDR3 DNA is TGCGCCAGCAGCCAAGATCCCCGCGTTTCCTACAATGAGCAGTTCTTC.

This rearrangement joins TRBV7-9 to TRBJ1-1, with a weak D call TRBD1 (5 bases). Trimming left V 6 bases short and J 6 bases short, with 11 bases between. Germline CDR1 reads SEHNR; CDR2 reads FQNEAQ (reference sequence). The CDR3 totals 12 residues. CDR3 residues: CASRAGGAEAFF. The CDR3 DNA is TGTGCCAGCAGGGCGGGGGGAGCTGAAGCTTTCTTT.

J is TRBJ1-1 and V is TRBV5-5; the match to TRBD1 covers 7 bases. In germline, CDR1 is SGHKS, CDR2 YYEKEE (reference sequence). V gave up 0 bases and J gave up 11 bases; unmatched junction bases: 7. The CDR3 is 13 amino acids. The CDR3 region has the DNA TGTGCCAGCAGCTTGGAGACAGGGATGAATGCTTTCTTT. This encodes CASSLETGMNAFF. Variable domain in full (rest from reference TRBV5-5 and TRBJ1-1): DAGVTQSPTHLIKTRGQQVTLRCSPISGHKSVSWYQQVLGQGPQFIFQYYEKEERGRGNFPDRFSARQFPNYSSELNVNALLLGDSALYLCASSLETGMNAFFGQGTRLTVV.

This rearrangement joins TRBV30 to TRBJ1-3; D is uncertain. V lost 2 bases and J lost 0, with 11 bases in between. The CDR3 sequence is 15 residues long. CDR1 is GTSNPN, CDR2 SVGIG, per germline (reference sequence). The CDR3 loop reads CAWSHGRTSGNTIYF. The CDR3 bases are TGTGCCTGGAGTCATGGGAGGACCTCTGGAAACACCATATATTTT.

Notes on this clone: As the CDR3 is not closed by the conserved phenylalanine or tryptophan, this likely results from a read error. This chain links TRBV6-1 with TRBJ1-1, with 8 bases identical to TRBD1. The trim removed 7 bases at V and 6 bases at J, leaving 10 bases unmatched. This CDR3 has 14 residues. The germline gives CDR1 MNHNS, CDR2 SASEGT. CDR3 DNA sequence: TGTGCCAGCACCGAGACAGGGGTGGCTTCTGAAGCTTTCCTT. Translated: CASTETGVASEAFL.

The chain couples TRBV5-1 to TRBJ2-4; TRBD1 agrees at 7 bases. CDR3 length: 16 amino acids. J was trimmed by 5 bases and V by 1 base; bases with no gene match: 9. Germline V gene sequence: CDR1 SGHRS, CDR2 YFSETQ. The chain's CDR3 is CASSLTGTAGENIQYF. In DNA, the CDR3 is TGCGCCAGCAGCTTGACCGGGACAGCTGGGGAAAACATTCAGTACTTC.

The V call is TRBV25-1, the J call TRBJ2-7; D remains ambiguous. The CDR3 covers 13 residues. With 3 bases removed from V and 0 bases from J, the gap between germline ends came to 6 bases. CDR1 and CDR2 from the germline V gene are MGHDK and SYGVNS. The CDR3: CASSEFYSYEQYF. Written as DNA, the CDR3 is TGTGCCAGCAGTGAGTTCTACTCCTACGAGCAGTACTTC.

The gene calls are TRBV30 and TRBJ2-7; TRBD1 is a possible D gene (6 bases). Germline CDR1 is GTSNPN and CDR2 is SVGIG (reference sequence). CDR3 length: 14 amino acids. V lost 3 bases and J 3 bases, leaving 15 bases between the germline ends. CDR3 in DNA: TGTGCCTGGAGCCCCACGGGACATAGCTACGAGCAGTACTTC. Its protein is CAWSPTGHSYEQYF.

The rearrangement links TRBV7-2 to TRBJ1-2, with D uncertain. CDR3 length: 13 residues. V gave up 5 bases and J gave up 2 bases, with 9 bases separating them. Germline CDR1 is SGHTA and CDR2 is FQGNSA. CDR3 DNA: TGTGCCAGCAGCCGTGACACAAACTATGGCTACACCTTC. It yields the protein CASSRDTNYGYTF.

As DNA, the CDR3 is TGCAGCGTGGGACAGGGGGCAAATTCACCCCTCCACTTT. This gives the protein CSVGQGANSPLHF. V and J are TRBV29-1 and TRBJ1-6, with TRBD1 identical over 12 bases. The germline V gene encodes CDR1 SQVTM and CDR2 ANQGSEA. The V and J ends lost 6 bases and 7 bases, in that order; junction bases with no gene match: 1. The CDR3 spans 13 residues.

This chain uses TRBV28 with TRBJ1-5; no definite D call. In germline, CDR1 is MDHEN, CDR2 SYDVKM. The V gene lost 3 bases and the J gene lost 7 bases, with 10 bases spanning the gap. This CDR3 region has 13 residues. The chain's CDR3 is CASSFEEGQPQHF. The CDR3 nucleotides read TGTGCCAGCAGTTTCGAGGAGGGCCAGCCCCAGCATTTT. The full variable domain, its missing parts supplied by reference TRBV28 and TRBJ1-5, is DVKVTQSSRYLVKRTGEKVFLECVQDMDHENMFWYRQDPGLGLRLIYFSYDVKMKEKGDIPEGYSVSREKKERFSLILESASTNQTSMYLCASSFEEGQPQHFGDGTRLSIL.

The CDR3 DNA reads as TGTGCCATCAGTGATCCGACTAGACAGAATGAAGCTTTCTTT. It is translated as CAISDPTRQNEAFF. The chain is built from TRBV10-3 and TRBJ1-1; D possibly corresponds to TRBD1 (5 bases). Germline CDR1 is ENHRY and CDR2 is SYGVKD. The ends were cut back, 3 bases at V and 7 bases at J, with 15 bases in the middle. The CDR3 loop spans 14 amino acids.

The V gene is TRBV7-3, the J gene TRBJ2-5, with a possible D match to TRBD2 (7 bases). V was pared by 4 bases and J by 4 bases, with 13 bases between. Germline CDR1 is SGHTA and CDR2 is FQGTGA. This CDR3 has 14 amino acids. Written as DNA, the CDR3 is TGTGCCAGCAGCTCAAAGGGGGGGGCAGAGACCCAGTACTTC. It is translated as CASSSKGGAETQYF.

This rearrangement joins TRBV6-1 to TRBJ1-1; D is ambiguous. V was trimmed by 6 bases and J by 1 base, leaving 6 bases between them. Germline CDR1 and CDR2: MNHNS and SASEGT. The CDR3 sequence is 12 residues long. The chain's CDR3 is CASSAGNTEAFF. As DNA, the CDR3 is TGTGCCAGCAGCGCAGGGAACACTGAAGCTTTCTTT.

This chain links TRBV20-1 with TRBJ2-3; D remains unclear. V lost 8 bases to trimming and J lost 6 bases, with 9 bases between them. This CDR3 contains 10 residues. The germline CDR1 and CDR2 sequences are DFQATT and SNEGSKA (reference sequence). CDR3 coding DNA: TGCAGTTCCAAATCCGATACGCAGTATTTT. This translates into CSSKSDTQYF.